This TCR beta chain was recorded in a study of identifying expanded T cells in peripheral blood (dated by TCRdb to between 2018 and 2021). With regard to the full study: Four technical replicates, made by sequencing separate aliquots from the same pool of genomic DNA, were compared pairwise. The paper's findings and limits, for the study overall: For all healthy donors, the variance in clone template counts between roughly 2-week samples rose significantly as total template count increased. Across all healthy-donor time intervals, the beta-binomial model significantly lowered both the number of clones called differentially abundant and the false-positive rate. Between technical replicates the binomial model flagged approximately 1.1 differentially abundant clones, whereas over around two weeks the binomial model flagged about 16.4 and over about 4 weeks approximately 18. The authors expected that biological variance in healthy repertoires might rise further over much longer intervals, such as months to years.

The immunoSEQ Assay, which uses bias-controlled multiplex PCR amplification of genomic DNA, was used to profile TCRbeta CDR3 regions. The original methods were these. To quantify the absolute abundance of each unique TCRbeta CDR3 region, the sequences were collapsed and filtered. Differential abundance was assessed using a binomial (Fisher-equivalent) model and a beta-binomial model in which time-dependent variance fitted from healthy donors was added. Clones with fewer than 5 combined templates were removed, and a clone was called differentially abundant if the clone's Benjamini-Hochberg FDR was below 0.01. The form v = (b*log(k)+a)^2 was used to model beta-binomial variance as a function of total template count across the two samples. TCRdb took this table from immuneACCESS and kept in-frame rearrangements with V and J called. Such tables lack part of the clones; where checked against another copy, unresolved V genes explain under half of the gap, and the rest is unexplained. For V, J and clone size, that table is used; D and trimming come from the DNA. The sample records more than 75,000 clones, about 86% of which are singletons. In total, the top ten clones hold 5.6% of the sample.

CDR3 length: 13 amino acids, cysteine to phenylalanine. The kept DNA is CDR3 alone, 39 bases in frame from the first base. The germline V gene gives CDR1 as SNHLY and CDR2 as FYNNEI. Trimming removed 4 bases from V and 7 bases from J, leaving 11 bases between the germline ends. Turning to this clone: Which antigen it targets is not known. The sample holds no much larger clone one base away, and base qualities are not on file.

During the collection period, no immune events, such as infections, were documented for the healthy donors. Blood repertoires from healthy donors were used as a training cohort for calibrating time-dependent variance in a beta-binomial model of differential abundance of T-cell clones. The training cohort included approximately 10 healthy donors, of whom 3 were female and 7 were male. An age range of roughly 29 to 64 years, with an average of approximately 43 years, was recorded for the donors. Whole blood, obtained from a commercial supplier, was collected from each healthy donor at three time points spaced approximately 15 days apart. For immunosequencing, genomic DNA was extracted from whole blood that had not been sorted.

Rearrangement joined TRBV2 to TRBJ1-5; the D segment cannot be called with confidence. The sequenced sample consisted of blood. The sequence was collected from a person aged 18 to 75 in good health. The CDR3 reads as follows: CASSGPGGQPQHF. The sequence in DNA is TGTGCCAGCAGTGGCCCGGGTGGCCAGCCCCAGCATTTT.